A selection of T cell receptor beta chains follows, all from one sample in a study of blood T cell repertoires in COVID-19. Using immunoSEQ multiplex PCR, the repertoire was profiled, and TCRdb retains in-frame clones only, with some absent. Seen here are approximately 270,000 clones, 75% to 90% observed once, and the top ten hold over 1.5%. Sequencing was done on a sample of PBMCs or T cells enriched from blood (not recorded which). The receptors shown here come from a woman aged 50 to 60 who had recovered from COVID-19. Each CDR3 is given with its conserved first and last residue. The D gene is left open where the match is weak. Clone size, where shown, is once, few, many, or a class for clones that have expanded.

NA	NA	TRBJ1-3	TRBV2	TGTGCCAGCGCGCTCTCTGGAAACACCATATATTTT	CASALSGNTIYF
NA	NA	TRBJ1-1	TRBV18	TGTGCCAGCTCCCCGGCATCGGGGGAGAAAACTGAAGCTTTCTTT	CASSPASGEKTEAFF
TRBD2	once	TRBJ2-1	TRBV15	TGTGCCACCAGCAGAGGGGGGCTAGCGGGAGGAAGTGAGCAGTTCTTC	CATSRGGLAGGSEQFF
NA	NA	TRBJ1-6	TRBV11-3	TGTGCCAGCAGCTTAGGCGCATCCGTCAATTCACCCCTCCACTTT	CASSLGASVNSPLHF
NA	NA	TRBJ2-1	TRBV7-9	TGTGCCAGCAGCAAGGAACTCGGGGGTGAGCAGTTCTTC	CASSKELGGEQFF
TRBD1	NA	TRBJ1-5	TRBV6-1	TGTGCCAGCAGTAAAGTTCCAGGGTATTCAGGGGGTCAGCCCCAGCATTTT	CASSKVPGYSGGQPQHF
NA	NA	TRBJ2-5	TRBV5-5	TGTGCCAGCAGCTTGGAGGAGGGAAGGGAGACCCAGTACTTC	CASSLEEGRETQYF
TRBD1	once	TRBJ1-1	TRBV27	TGTGCCAGCAGTTTTACAGGGGGCACTGAAGCTTTCTTT	CASSFTGGTEAFF
TRBD1	NA	TRBJ2-5	TRBV28	TGTGCCAGCAGTACCGTCGGGACAGGAGGGAGCGGGACCCAGTACTTC	CASSTVGTGGSGTQYF
TRBD1	NA	TRBJ1-1	TRBV28	TGTGCCAGCAGTTTATCCCGGACAGGGAGGGGAGCTTTCTTT	CASSLSRTGRGAFF
NA	NA	TRBJ2-3	TRBV5-1	TGCGCCAGCAGTTCCGGGACTGTGAACACAGATACGCAGTATTTT	CASSSGTVNTDTQYF
NA	NA	TRBJ2-7	TRBV28	TGTGCCAGCAGTTTTGTGTCCCCAGACGAGCAGTACTTC	CASSFVSPDEQYF
NA	once	TRBJ1-4	TRBV5-1	TGCGCCAGCAGCTTGCGGGGGACTAATGAAAAACTGTTTTTT	CASSLRGTNEKLFF
TRBD2	NA	TRBJ2-2	TRBV6-5	TGTGCCAGCAGTTACTCGGCGGGGGGGAACACCGGGGAGCTGTTTTTT	CASSYSAGGNTGELFF
NA	NA	TRBJ1-2	TRBV19	TGTGCCAGTAGCCGAACGAGGAGGCAGGCCTATGGCTACACCTTC	CASSRTRRQAYGYTF
NA	NA	TRBJ1-5	TRBV4-2	TGTGCCAGCAGCCAAGTAGCCGGGGATAGCAATCAGCCCCAGCATTTT	CASSQVAGDSNQPQHF
TRBD2	once	TRBJ2-3	TRBV3-1/TRBV3-2	TGTGCCAGCAGCGTTAGCGGGAGAACCACAGATACGCAGTATTTT	CASSVSGRTTDTQYF
NA	NA	TRBJ1-5	TRBV12-3/TRBV12-4	TGTGCCAGCAATAGGGGTGAACAGCCCCAGCATTTT	CASNRGEQPQHF
NA	NA	TRBJ2-7	TRBV28	TGTGCCAGCAGCACCTTCGGTTACGAGCAGTACTTC	CASSTFGYEQYF
TRBD1	few	TRBJ1-1	TRBV27	TGTGCCAGCAGTCAAACCACAGGGGCGCTCACTGAAGCTTTCTTT	CASSQTTGALTEAFF
NA	NA	TRBJ1-2	TRBV6-5	TGTGCCAGCAGTATCTCCGGGACACCTCTCTATGGCTACACCTTC	CASSISGTPLYGYTF
TRBD2	once	TRBJ2-1	TRBV6-5	TGTGCCAGCACCTCCGGGACTAGATCCTACAATGAGCAGTTCTTC	CASTSGTRSYNEQFF
NA	NA	TRBJ1-1	TRBV5-1	TGCGCCAGCAGCTTGGTACGGGAAGCCACTGAAGCTTTCTTT	CASSLVREATEAFF
NA	few	TRBJ2-5	TRBV2	TGTGCCAGCATACGGGGGGCCCAAGAGACCCAGTACTTC	CASIRGAQETQYF
NA	NA	TRBJ2-7	TRBV3-1/TRBV3-2	TGTGCCAGCAGCCAATTTATCTACGAGCAGTACTTC	CASSQFIYEQYF
TRBD1	NA	TRBJ1-4	TRBV10-3	TGTGCCATCAGTGAAGGGGGCACTGAAAAACTGTTTTTT	CAISEGGTEKLFF
TRBD2	once	TRBJ2-4	TRBV3-1/TRBV3-2	TGTGCCAGCAGCCATGTGGGTGGACTAGACATTCAGTACTTC	CASSHVGGLDIQYF
NA	NA	TRBJ1-6	TRBV10-3	TGTGCCATCAGTGAGTCGAGGAGCTCCTATAATTCACCCCTCCACTTT	CAISESRSSYNSPLHF
NA	NA	TRBJ2-5	TRBV5-1	TGCGCCAGCAGCTTAGGGCAGGGCGCCGGGACCCAGTACTTC	CASSLGQGAGTQYF
NA	NA	TRBJ2-2	TRBV18	TGTGCCAGCTCACCAGTATCGCAGGGTGCCGGGGAGCTGTTTTTT	CASSPVSQGAGELFF
TRBD2	NA	TRBJ2-1	TRBV27	TGTGCCAGCAGTTTAGGCACTAGCGGGGGCTCCTACAATGAGCAGTTCTTC	CASSLGTSGGSYNEQFF
NA	NA	TRBJ2-7	TRBV5-5	TGTGCCAGCAGCTTAGACGGGGGTTACGAGCAGTACTTC	CASSLDGGYEQYF
TRBD2	once	TRBJ2-1	TRBV10-3	TGTGCCATCAGTGAGTCGATCCTGCGGGAGGGCCTCCACAATGAGCAGTTCTTC	CAISESILREGLHNEQFF
TRBD2	NA	TRBJ2-1	TRBV29-1	TGCAGCGTTGAAGGAGGACTAGCGGGAATTGAGCAGTTCTTC	CSVEGGLAGIEQFF
TRBD1	NA	TRBJ1-1	TRBV18	TGTGCCAGCTCACCAGACAGGGGATCAACTGAAGCTTTCTTT	CASSPDRGSTEAFF
NA	NA	TRBJ1-1	TRBV6-1	TGTGCCAGCAGTGAAGCAGGGAGCACTGAAGCTTTCTTT	CASSEAGSTEAFF
NA	NA	TRBJ2-3	TRBV21-1	TGTGCCAGCAGACCCAGGCGAGATACGCAGTATTTT	CASRPRRDTQYF
TRBD2	few	TRBJ2-1	TRBV15	TGTGCCACCAGCGAGCCTTCTGGCGGGAGGGCTCATAATGAGCAGTTCTTC	CATSEPSGGRAHNEQFF
NA	NA	TRBJ1-1	TRBV5-8	TGTGCCAGCAGCTTCTCGGGGATAGATGAAGCTTTCTTT	CASSFSGIDEAFF
TRBD1	NA	TRBJ1-5	TRBV3-1/TRBV3-2	TGTGCCAGCAGCCAAGATCTAGGACAGGGGCGAAGCAATCAGCCCCAGCATTTT	CASSQDLGQGRSNQPQHF
NA	once	TRBJ1-1	TRBV29-1	TGCAGCGTTGGGACAGTCATGAACACTGAAGCTTTCTTT	CSVGTVMNTEAFF
NA	NA	TRBJ1-5	TRBV19	TGTGCCAGCCGGGGGGGAAATAGCAATCAGCCCCAGCATTTT	CASRGGNSNQPQHF
NA	NA	TRBJ2-7	TRBV28	TGTGCCAGCAGTTTAGGTCTCAGGGTGGGCGAGCAGTACTTC	CASSLGLRVGEQYF
TRBD1	NA	TRBJ1-2	TRBV28	TGTGCCAGCAGCGTGGACAGGAACTATGGCTACACCTTC	CASSVDRNYGYTF
NA	once	TRBJ1-1	TRBV7-3	TGTGCCAGCAGCTTAACCCCGGACAAGAACACTGAAGCTTTCTTT	CASSLTPDKNTEAFF
NA	NA	TRBJ2-1	TRBV12-5	TGTGCTAGTGGTTTGCCGTTTTCGGGTGAGCAGTTCTTC	CASGLPFSGEQFF
TRBD2	NA	TRBJ2-7	TRBV5-4	TGTGCCAGCAGCTTACCTAGCGGGAAGACCTACGAGCAGTACTTC	CASSLPSGKTYEQYF
NA	NA	TRBJ1-2	TRBV7-9	TGTGCCAGCAGCTTTCAAATGGGCGCAGGTGGCTACACCTTC	CASSFQMGAGGYTF
NA	NA	TRBJ2-1	TRBV6-5	TGTGCCAGCAGCCTAGCAAGGAATGAGCAGTTCTTC	CASSLARNEQFF
NA	NA	TRBJ2-6	TRBV28	TGTGCCAGCAAGGGAGAGGGTACCGGGGCCAACGTCCTGACTTTC	CASKGEGTGANVLTF
NA	NA	TRBJ2-3	TRBV27	TGTGCCAGCAGTATCTCCGGGAAACCCACTAGCACAGATACGCAGTATTTT	CASSISGKPTSTDTQYF